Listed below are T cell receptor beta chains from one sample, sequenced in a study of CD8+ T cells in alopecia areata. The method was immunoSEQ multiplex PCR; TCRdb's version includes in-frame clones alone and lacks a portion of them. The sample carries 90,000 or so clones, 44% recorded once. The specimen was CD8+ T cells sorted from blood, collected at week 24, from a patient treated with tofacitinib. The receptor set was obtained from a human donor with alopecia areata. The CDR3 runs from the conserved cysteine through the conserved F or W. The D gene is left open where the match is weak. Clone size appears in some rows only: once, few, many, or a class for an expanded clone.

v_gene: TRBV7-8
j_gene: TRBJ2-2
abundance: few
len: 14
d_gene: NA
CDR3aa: CASSFSVNTGELFF
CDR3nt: TGTGCCAGCAGCTTTAGCGTGAACACCGGGGAGCTGTTTTTT

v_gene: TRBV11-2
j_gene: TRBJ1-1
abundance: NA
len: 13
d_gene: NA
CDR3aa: CASSSPQARGAFF
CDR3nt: TGTGCCAGCAGCTCACCCCAGGCCAGGGGAGCTTTCTTT

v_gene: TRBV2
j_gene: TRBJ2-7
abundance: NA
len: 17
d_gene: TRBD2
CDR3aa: CASHIRTGTSPYYEQYF
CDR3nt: TGTGCCAGCCATATAAGAACCGGGACTAGCCCTTACTACGAGCAGTACTTC

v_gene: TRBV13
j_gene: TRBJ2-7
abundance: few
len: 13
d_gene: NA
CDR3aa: CASSTGTSHEQYF
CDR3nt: TGTGCCAGCAGCACCGGGACATCCCACGAGCAGTACTTC

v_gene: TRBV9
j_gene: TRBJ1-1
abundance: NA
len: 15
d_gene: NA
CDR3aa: CASSPYTGMNTEAFF
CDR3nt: TGTGCCAGCAGCCCTTACACAGGGATGAACACTGAAGCTTTCTTT

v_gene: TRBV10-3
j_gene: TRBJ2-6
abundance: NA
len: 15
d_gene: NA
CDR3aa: CAISEPIAGANVLTF
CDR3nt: TGTGCCATCAGTGAGCCCATAGCTGGGGCCAACGTCCTGACTTTC

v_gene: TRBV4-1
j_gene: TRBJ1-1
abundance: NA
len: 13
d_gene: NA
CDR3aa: CASRQRENTEAFF
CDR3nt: TGCGCCAGCAGACAAAGGGAGAACACTGAAGCTTTCTTT

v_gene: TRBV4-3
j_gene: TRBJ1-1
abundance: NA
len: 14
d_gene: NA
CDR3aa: CASSLSPPNTEAFF
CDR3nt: TGCGCCAGCAGCCTGAGCCCACCGAACACTGAAGCTTTCTTT

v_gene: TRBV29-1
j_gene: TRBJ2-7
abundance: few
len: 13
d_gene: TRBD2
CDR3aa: CSVVGGSSYEQYF
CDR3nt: TGCAGCGTCGTGGGCGGGAGCTCCTACGAGCAGTACTTC

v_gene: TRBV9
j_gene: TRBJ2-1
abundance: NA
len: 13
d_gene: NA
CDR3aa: CASSVSSTGTEFF
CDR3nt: TGTGCCAGCAGCGTTTCCAGTACGGGAACGGAGTTCTTC

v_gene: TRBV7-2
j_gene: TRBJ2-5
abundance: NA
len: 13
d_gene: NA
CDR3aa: CASLRDDQETQYF
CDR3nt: TGTGCCAGTCTCAGGGACGATCAAGAGACCCAGTACTTC

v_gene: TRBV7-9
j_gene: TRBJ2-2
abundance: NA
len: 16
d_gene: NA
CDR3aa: CASSLPGTGNTGELFF
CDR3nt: TGTGCCAGCAGCTTACCCGGGACCGGTAACACCGGGGAGCTGTTTTTT

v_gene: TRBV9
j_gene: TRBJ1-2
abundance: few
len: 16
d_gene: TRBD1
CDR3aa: CASSPGTGAYGGGYTF
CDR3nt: TGTGCCAGCAGCCCCGGGACAGGGGCCTATGGAGGTGGCTACACCTTC

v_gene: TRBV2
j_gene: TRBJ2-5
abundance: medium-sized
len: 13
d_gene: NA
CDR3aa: CASSEWLQETQYF
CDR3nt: TGTGCCAGCAGTGAGTGGCTACAAGAGACCCAGTACTTC

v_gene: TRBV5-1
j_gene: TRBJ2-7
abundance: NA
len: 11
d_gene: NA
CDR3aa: CASNSLGEQYF
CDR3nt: TGCGCCAGCAACTCCCTCGGTGAGCAGTACTTC

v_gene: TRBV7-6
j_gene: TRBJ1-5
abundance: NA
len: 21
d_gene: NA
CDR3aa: CASSLGGQGQERGIGNQPQHF
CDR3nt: TGTGCCAGCAGCTTAGGAGGACAAGGCCAGGAAAGGGGTATTGGCAATCAGCCCCAGCATTTT

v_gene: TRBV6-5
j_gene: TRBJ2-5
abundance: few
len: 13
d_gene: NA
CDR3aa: CASSKNLGETQYF
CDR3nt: TGTGCCAGCAGCAAAAACCTGGGGGAGACCCAGTACTTC

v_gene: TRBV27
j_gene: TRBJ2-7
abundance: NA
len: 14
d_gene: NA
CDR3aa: CASSPQGTVYEQYF
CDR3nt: TGTGCCAGCAGTCCACAGGGTACGGTTTACGAGCAGTACTTC

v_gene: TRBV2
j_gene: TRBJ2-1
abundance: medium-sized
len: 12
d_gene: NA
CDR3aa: CATSGSRYEQFF
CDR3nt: TGTGCCACCTCCGGGAGCCGCTATGAGCAGTTCTTC

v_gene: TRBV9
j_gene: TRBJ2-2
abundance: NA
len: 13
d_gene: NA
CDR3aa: CASSVPNTGELFF
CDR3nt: TGTGCCAGCAGCGTACCGAACACCGGGGAGCTGTTTTTT

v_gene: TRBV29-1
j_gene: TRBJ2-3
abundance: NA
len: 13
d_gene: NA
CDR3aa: CSVPSGPVDTQYF
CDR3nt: TGCAGCGTCCCCAGCGGGCCGGTCGATACGCAGTATTTT

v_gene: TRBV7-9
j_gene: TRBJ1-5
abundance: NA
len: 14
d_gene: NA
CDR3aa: CASRPDGSNQPQHF
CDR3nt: TGTGCCAGCAGGCCCGACGGAAGCAATCAGCCCCAGCATTTT

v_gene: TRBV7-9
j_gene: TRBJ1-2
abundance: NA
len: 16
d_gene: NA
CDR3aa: CASSSSGVATNYGYTF
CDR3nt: TGTGCCAGCAGCTCAAGTGGGGTGGCCACAAACTATGGCTACACCTTC

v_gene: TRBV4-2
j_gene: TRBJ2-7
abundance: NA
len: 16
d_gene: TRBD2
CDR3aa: CASSQARLAYEYEQYF
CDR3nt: TGTGCCAGCAGCCAGGCTAGACTAGCCTACGAGTACGAGCAGTACTTC

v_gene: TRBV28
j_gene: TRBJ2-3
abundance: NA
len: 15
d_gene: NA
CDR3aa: CASSLGGRSRDTQYF
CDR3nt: TGTGCCAGCAGTTTGGGTGGGAGGTCAAGGGATACGCAGTATTTT

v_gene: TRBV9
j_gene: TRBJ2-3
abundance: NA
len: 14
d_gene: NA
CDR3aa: CASSGSSDPDTQYF
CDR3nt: TGTGCCAGCAGCGGCTCTAGTGATCCAGATACGCAGTATTTT

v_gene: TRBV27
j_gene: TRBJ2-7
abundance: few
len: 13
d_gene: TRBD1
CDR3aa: CASSLDRVREQYF
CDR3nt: TGTGCCAGCAGCCTAGACAGGGTGAGGGAGCAGTACTTC

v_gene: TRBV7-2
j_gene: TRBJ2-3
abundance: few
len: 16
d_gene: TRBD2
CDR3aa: CASSFTSGRARDTQYF
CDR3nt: TGTGCCAGCAGCTTCACTAGCGGGAGGGCCAGGGATACGCAGTATTTT

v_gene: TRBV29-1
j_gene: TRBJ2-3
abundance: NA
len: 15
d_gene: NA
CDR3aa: CSVLKRRRGTDTQYF
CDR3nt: TGCAGCGTTCTGAAGCGCCGGAGGGGCACAGATACGCAGTATTTT

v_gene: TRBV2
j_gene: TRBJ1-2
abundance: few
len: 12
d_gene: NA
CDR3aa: CASSGGKEGYTF
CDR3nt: TGTGCCAGCAGTGGAGGGAAGGAAGGCTACACCTTC

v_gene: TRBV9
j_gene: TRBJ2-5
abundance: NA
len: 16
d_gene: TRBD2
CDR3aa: CASSVGLAGLQETQYF
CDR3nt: TGTGCCAGCAGCGTAGGGTTAGCGGGACTCCAAGAGACCCAGTACTTC

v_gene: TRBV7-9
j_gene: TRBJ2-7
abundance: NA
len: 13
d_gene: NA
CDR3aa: CASSLATSYEQYF
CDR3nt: TGTGCCAGCAGCTTAGCTACCTCCTACGAGCAGTACTTC

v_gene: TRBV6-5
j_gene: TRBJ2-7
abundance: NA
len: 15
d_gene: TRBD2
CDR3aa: CASSYSSGSSYEQYF
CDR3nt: TGTGCCAGCAGTTACTCTAGCGGGAGCTCCTACGAGCAGTACTTC

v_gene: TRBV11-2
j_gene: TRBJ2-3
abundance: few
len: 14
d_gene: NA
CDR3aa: CASSRPGRADTQYF
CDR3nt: TGTGCCAGCAGCCGACCTGGGCGGGCCGATACGCAGTATTTT

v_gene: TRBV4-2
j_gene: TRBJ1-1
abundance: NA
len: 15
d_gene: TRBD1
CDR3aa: CASSHPNRGNTEAFF
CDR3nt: TGTGCCAGCAGCCATCCTAACAGGGGGAACACTGAAGCTTTCTTT

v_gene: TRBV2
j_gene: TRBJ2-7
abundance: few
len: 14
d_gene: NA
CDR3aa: CASSGSGGFYEQYF
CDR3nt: TGTGCCAGCAGTGGTAGCGGAGGATTCTACGAGCAGTACTTC

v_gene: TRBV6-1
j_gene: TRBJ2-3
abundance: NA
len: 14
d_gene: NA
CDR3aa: CASSDGGSTDTQYF
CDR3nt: TGTGCCAGCAGTGACGGCGGGAGCACAGATACGCAGTATTTT

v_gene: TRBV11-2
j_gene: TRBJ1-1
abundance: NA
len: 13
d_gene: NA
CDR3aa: CASRRIHNTEAFF
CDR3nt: TGTGCCAGCAGGAGGATTCATAACACTGAAGCTTTCTTT

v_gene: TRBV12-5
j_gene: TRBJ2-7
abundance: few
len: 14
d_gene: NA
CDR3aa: CASGLPKGTYEQYF
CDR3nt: TGTGCTAGTGGTTTGCCCAAAGGGACGTACGAGCAGTACTTC

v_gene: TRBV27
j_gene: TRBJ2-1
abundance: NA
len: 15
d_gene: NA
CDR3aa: CASSFGAGLYNEQFF
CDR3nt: TGTGCCAGCAGTTTTGGGGCGGGTCTATACAATGAGCAGTTCTTC

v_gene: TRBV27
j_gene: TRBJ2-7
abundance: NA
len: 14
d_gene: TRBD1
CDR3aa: CASSPQGTFHEQYF
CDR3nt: TGTGCCAGCAGTCCACAGGGGACGTTCCACGAGCAGTACTTC

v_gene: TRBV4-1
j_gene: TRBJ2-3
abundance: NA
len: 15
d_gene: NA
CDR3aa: CASSQLVQRTDTQYF
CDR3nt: TGCGCCAGCAGCCAATTGGTCCAGCGCACAGATACGCAGTATTTT

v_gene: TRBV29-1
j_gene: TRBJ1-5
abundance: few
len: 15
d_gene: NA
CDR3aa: CSVVEGARSNQPQHF
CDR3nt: TGCAGCGTTGTCGAAGGGGCGCGGAGCAATCAGCCCCAGCATTTT

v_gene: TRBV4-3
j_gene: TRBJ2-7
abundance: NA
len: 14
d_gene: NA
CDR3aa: CASSPDSTIYEQYF
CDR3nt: TGCGCCAGCAGCCCCGACAGCACCATCTACGAGCAGTACTTC

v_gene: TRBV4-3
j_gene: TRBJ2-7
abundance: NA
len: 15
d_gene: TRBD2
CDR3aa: CASSQDSGKSYEQYF
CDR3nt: TGCGCCAGCAGCCAAGATAGCGGGAAGTCCTACGAGCAGTACTTC

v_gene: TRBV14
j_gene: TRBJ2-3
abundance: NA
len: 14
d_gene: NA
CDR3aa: CASSWTSNWDTQYF
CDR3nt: TGTGCCAGCAGCTGGACTTCTAATTGGGATACGCAGTATTTT

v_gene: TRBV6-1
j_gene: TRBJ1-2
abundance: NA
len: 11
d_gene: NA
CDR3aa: CASAPGSGYTF
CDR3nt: TGTGCCAGCGCCCCAGGGTCCGGCTACACCTTC

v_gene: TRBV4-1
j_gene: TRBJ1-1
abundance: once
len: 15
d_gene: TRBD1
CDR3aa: CASSQETGTRTEAFF
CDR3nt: TGCGCCAGCAGCCAAGAGACAGGGACGAGGACTGAAGCTTTCTTT

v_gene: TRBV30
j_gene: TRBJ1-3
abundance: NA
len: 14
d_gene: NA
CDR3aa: CAWSGPVGGNTIYF
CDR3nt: TGTGCCTGGAGTGGCCCAGTAGGGGGAAACACCATATATTTT

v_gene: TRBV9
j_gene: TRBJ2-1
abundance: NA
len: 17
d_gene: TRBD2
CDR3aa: CASSVVGLAGGLNEQFF
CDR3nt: TGTGCCAGCAGCGTAGTGGGACTAGCGGGAGGATTGAATGAGCAGTTCTTC

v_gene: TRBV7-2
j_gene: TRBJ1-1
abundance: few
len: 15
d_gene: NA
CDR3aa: CASSLSTGQLTEAFF
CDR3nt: TGTGCCAGCAGCTTATCTACAGGGCAGTTGACTGAAGCTTTCTTT

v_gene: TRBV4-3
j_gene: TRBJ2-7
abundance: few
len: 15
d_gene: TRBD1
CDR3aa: CASSQVDRASDEQYF
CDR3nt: TGCGCCAGCAGCCAAGTCGACAGGGCCTCTGACGAGCAGTACTTC

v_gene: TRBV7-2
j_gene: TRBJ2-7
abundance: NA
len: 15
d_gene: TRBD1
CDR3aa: CASSPGTGGGYEQYF
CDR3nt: TGTGCCAGCAGCCCCGGGACAGGGGGCGGCTACGAGCAGTACTTC